The 28 T cell receptor beta chains reported below all come from one sample, sequenced in a study of T cell responses to AZD1222 COVID-19 vaccine. Profiled with immunoSEQ multiplex PCR; TCRdb holds only in-frame clones, not every one. The table has about 73,000 clones, roughly 75% seen once; the top ten hold 40% to 55%. This specimen consisted of peripheral blood, obtained 28 days after the second AZD1222 dose. These receptors came from an adult who received the AZD1222 COVID-19 vaccine.

The rearrangement links TRBV19 to TRBJ2-3; D might be TRBD1 (5 bases). Deletions cut 1 base from V and 2 bases from J, with 10 bases between. The CDR3 loop spans 15 amino acids. Germline V lookup: CDR1 LNHDA, CDR2 SQIVND (reference sequence). The CDR3 loop reads CASSIAGLFTDTQYF. The CDR3 nucleotides are TGTGCCAGTAGTATAGCAGGGTTATTCACAGATACGCAGTATTTT.

The rearrangement joins TRBV7-8 to TRBJ2-7; 7 positions agree with TRBD1. The CDR3 loop spans 15 amino acids. From germline, CDR1 is SGHVS and CDR2 FQNEAQ. V lost 5 bases to trimming and J lost 7 bases; unmatched junction nucleotides: 14. CDR3 nucleotide sequence: TGTGCCAGCAGCCAAAAGGGGGCCCGCTCATGGGAGCAGTACTTC. Translated, it gives CASSQKGARSWEQYF.

This chain joins TRBV24-1 and TRBJ2-7, with TRBD1 identical over 9 bases. The V and J ends lost 4 bases and 5 bases, in that order; junction bases with no gene match: 8. Germline lookup yields CDR1 KGHDR and CDR2 SFDVKD. CDR3 length equals 15 residues. The CDR3 nucleotides are TGTGCCACCAGTGAGACCGGGACAGGGCGTGACGAGCAGTACTTC. It is translated as CATSETGTGRDEQYF.

This chain connects TRBV19 to TRBJ2-5; the D call may be TRBD1 or TRBD2 (6 bases each). V was pared by 6 bases and J by 4 bases, with 12 bases between. CDR3 length equals 13 residues. Germline assignment: CDR1 LNHDA and CDR2 SQIVND (reference sequence). The CDR3 sequence: CASRKGGGETQYF. CDR3 in DNA: TGTGCCAGTAGAAAGGGGGGCGGAGAGACCCAGTACTTC.

CDR3 DNA sequence: TGTGCCTGGAGCCAGGCAGGGGTTCGCTACGAGCAGTACTTC. Translated: CAWSQAGVRYEQYF. The genes are TRBV30 and TRBJ2-7, with D possibly TRBD1 on 6 matching bases. V was pared by 3 bases and J by 3 bases, with 15 bases between. Germline lookup yields CDR1 GTSNPN and CDR2 SVGIG (reference sequence). This CDR3 comprises 14 residues.

The CDR3 bases are TGTGCCAGCCGACCAGGTCGACGGACCGATGTTGGCTACACCTTC. This gives the protein CASRPGRRTDVGYTF. V usage is TRBV11-2 and J usage is TRBJ1-2, with D hard to call. The V and J ends lost 8 bases and 7 bases respectively, with 23 bases between them. This CDR3 region has 15 residues. In germline, CDR1 is SGHAT, CDR2 FQNNGV.

The CDR3 sequence: CATRQGPSTDTQYF. In nucleotides, the CDR3 is TGTGCCACCAGACAGGGCCCCAGCACAGATACGCAGTATTTT. This chain links TRBV15 with TRBJ2-3; D possibly corresponds to TRBD1 (6 bases). Germline V lookup: CDR1 LNHNV, CDR2 YYDKDF (reference sequence). Trimming pared 6 bases from V and 0 bases from J, leaving 10 bases between. This CDR3 region has 14 residues. Full variable domain (missing parts from reference TRBV15 and TRBJ2-3): DAMVIQNPRYQVTQFGKPVTLSCSQTLNHNVMYWYQQKSSQAPKLLFHYYDKDFNNEADTPDNFQSRRPNTSFCFLDIRSPGLGDTAMYLCATRQGPSTDTQYFGPGTRLTVL.

This clone was counted between two and nine times. J is TRBJ1-3 and V is TRBV6-2 or TRBV6-3; D is ambiguous. V shed 6 bases and J shed 0 bases, with 18 bases lying between them. The length of the CDR3 is 17 residues. CDR1 and CDR2 (germline): MNHEY, SVGEGT. This CDR3 reads CASSPSSGQSSGNTIYF. In DNA, the CDR3 is TGTGCCAGCAGCCCTTCATCCGGGCAGAGCTCTGGAAACACCATATATTTT.

This clone was observed once. The chain links TRBV7-9 to TRBJ2-7; possible D gene TRBD1, 5 bases. The V gene's germline CDR1 is SEHNR and CDR2 FQNEAQ (reference sequence). Trimming pared 1 base from V and 5 bases from J, leaving 9 bases between. The CDR3 loop spans 13 amino acids. The CDR3 here is CASSLGRGHEQYF. The CDR3 coding sequence is TGTGCCAGCAGCTTAGGAAGGGGCCACGAGCAGTACTTC.

A single count supports this clone. The CDR3 sequence: CASSFQTGNEQYF. The CDR3 DNA sequence: TGTGCCAGCAGTTTCCAGACAGGGAACGAGCAGTACTTC. The chain combines TRBV28 with TRBJ2-7; TRBD1 aligns across 7 bases. Germline assignment: CDR1 MDHEN and CDR2 SYDVKM. V trimming: 3 bases; J trimming: 5 bases; junction bases outside the gene matches: 4. CDR3 size: 13 residues. The whole variable domain, filled in from reference TRBV28 and TRBJ2-7, reads DVKVTQSSRYLVKRTGEKVFLECVQDMDHENMFWYRQDPGLGLRLIYFSYDVKMKEKGDIPEGYSVSREKKERFSLILESASTNQTSMYLCASSFQTGNEQYFGPGTRLTVT.

The chain employs TRBV7-9 and TRBJ2-1; 13 bases align to TRBD2. Germline lookup yields CDR1 SEHNR and CDR2 FQNEAQ (reference sequence). V lost 6 bases and J lost 7; bases outside the gene matches: 6. The CDR3 totals 15 residues. CDR3 amino acids: CASSLPGLAGNEQFF. For the CDR3, the DNA is TGTGCCAGCAGTCTTCCGGGACTAGCGGGAAATGAGCAGTTCTTC. Using reference TRBV7-9 and TRBJ2-1 for the parts outside the CDR3, the full variable domain is DTGVSQNPRHKITKRGQNVTFRCDPISEHNRLYWYRQTLGQGPEFLTYFQNEAQLEKSRLLSDRFSAERPKGSFSTLEIQRTEQGDSAMYLCASSLPGLAGNEQFFGPGTRLTVL.

The rearrangement links TRBV6-5 to TRBJ2-5; D not certain. With 2 bases removed from V and 5 bases from J, the gap between germline ends came to 3 bases. The CDR3 runs 11 residues. Germline V CDR1 and CDR2: MNHEY, SVGAGI. The CDR3 region is CASSYRETQYF. CDR3 nucleotide sequence: TGTGCCAGCAGTTACAGGGAGACCCAGTACTTC.

The rearrangement uses TRBV6-1 and TRBJ1-1, with D hard to call. This CDR3 spans 12 amino acids. The germline V gene encodes CDR1 MNHNS and CDR2 SASEGT. V was shortened by 1 base and J by 6 bases, with 6 bases between the two germline ends. CDR3 coding DNA: TGTGCCAGCAGTGAAGGTCCCCCTGAAGCTTTCTTT. It encodes CASSEGPPEAFF.

V and J are TRBV28 and TRBJ2-7; TRBD2 matches 8 bases. Unmatched junction bases numbered 6, after V lost 7 bases and J lost 4 bases. In germline, CDR1 is MDHEN, CDR2 SYDVKM. The CDR3 totals 13 residues. CDR3: CASIHRGGYEQYF. The CDR3 DNA reads TGTGCCAGCATCCACCGGGGGGGTTACGAGCAGTACTTC.

This clone was seen a few times. This chain uses TRBV6-5 with TRBJ2-7; no clear D gene. V gave up 6 bases and J gave up 5 bases, with 11 bases separating them. Per germline, CDR1 MNHEY and CDR2 SVGAGI. This CDR3 is built from 12 residues. This chain's CDR3 is CASSNPSNEQYF. Here the CDR3 DNA reads TGTGCCAGCAGCAATCCTTCCAACGAGCAGTACTTC.

V gene TRBV7-9 combines with J gene TRBJ1-2; D is ambiguous. CDR1 SEHNR and CDR2 FQNEAQ come from the germline V gene (reference sequence). The CDR3 consists of 15 residues. Trimming took off 1 base at V and 5 bases at J, with 14 bases between the two ends. This CDR3 reads CASSLDPGSLYGYTF. The CDR3 DNA is TGTGCCAGCAGCTTAGATCCGGGCAGCCTTTATGGCTACACCTTC.

This chain connects TRBV27 to TRBJ2-3; the match to TRBD2 covers 8 bases. The J segment lost 5 bases and the V segment lost 7 bases, leaving 14 bases of the junction unmatched. CDR3 size: 16 residues. Germline assignment: CDR1 MNHEY and CDR2 SMNVEV (reference sequence). The CDR3 nucleotides are TGTGCCAGCACCTCCGGGGGAGCGGGAGTCGGAGATACGCAGTATTTT. Protein sequence: CASTSGGAGVGDTQYF.

The V and J genes are TRBV27 and TRBJ2-2; 12 bases are a match to TRBD2. J gave up 4 bases and V 5 bases, and 2 bases lay outside the gene matches. This CDR3 has 15 amino acids. From germline, CDR1 is MNHEY and CDR2 SMNVEV (reference sequence). As DNA, the CDR3 is TGTGCCAGCAGTCCGGGACTAGCGGGCACCGGGGAGCTGTTTTTT. It yields the protein CASSPGLAGTGELFF.

The chain couples TRBV7-2 to TRBJ2-5; no clear D. The CDR3 is made up of 13 amino acids. Germline V gives CDR1 SGHTA, CDR2 FQGNSA. V gave up 7 bases and J gave up 8 bases, with 17 bases separating them. The CDR3 nucleotides are TGTGCCAGCACGCAAGGACGGTCGGGCACCCAGTACTTC. This gives the protein CASTQGRSGTQYF.

This chain connects TRBV7-6 to TRBJ2-5; D may be TRBD1 (5 bases). V lost 5 bases and J lost 2, with 9 bases in between. The CDR3 totals 13 residues. Per the germline V gene, CDR1 is SGHVS and CDR2 is FNYEAQ. CDR3 in amino acids: CASSVTVQETQYF. The DNA for the CDR3 is TGTGCCAGCAGCGTGACAGTTCAAGAGACCCAGTACTTC.

J is TRBJ1-4 and V is TRBV28; D might be TRBD1 (5 bases). Between the trimmed V and J ends, which lost 3 bases and 7 bases, there was a span of 15 bases. The germline V gene has CDR1 MDHEN and CDR2 SYDVKM. This CDR3 comprises 15 residues. The CDR3, as DNA: TGTGCCAGCAGTTTCCACAGGACGCGGGGTGAAAAACTGTTTTTT. Translated: CASSFHRTRGEKLFF.

The chain uses TRBV7-2 and TRBJ2-3; 11 nucleotides agree with TRBD2. The CDR3 loop spans 15 amino acids. Per germline, CDR1 SGHTA and CDR2 FQGNSA. J lost 2 bases, V lost 6 bases, and 4 bases had no gene match. CDR3 loop: CASSLAGGPTDTQYF. The CDR3 DNA sequence: TGTGCCAGCAGTCTAGCGGGGGGACCCACAGATACGCAGTATTTT.

The chain is built from TRBV9 and TRBJ1-1; D unresolved. CDR1 and CDR2 from the germline V gene are SGDLS and YYNGEE. V lost 4 bases to trimming and J lost 1 base, with 11 bases between them. The CDR3 runs 14 residues. The CDR3 nucleotides are TGTGCCAGCAGCCCAACCTCAGGGAACACTGAAGCTTTCTTT. This encodes CASSPTSGNTEAFF.

The sample holds a few counts of this clone. The genes are TRBV7-2 and TRBJ2-5, with TRBD2 identical over 9 bases. The CDR3 is 15 amino acids. Germline CDR1 and CDR2: SGHTA and FQGNSA. The trim removed 4 bases at V and 3 bases at J, leaving 6 bases unmatched. For the CDR3, the DNA is TGTGCCAGCAGCTCGCGACTAGCGGTCGAAGAGACCCAGTACTTC. Its protein is CASSSRLAVEETQYF. The whole variable domain, remainder taken from reference TRBV7-2 and TRBJ2-5, is GAGVSQSPSNKVTEKGKDVELRCDPISGHTALYWYRQSLGQGLEFLIYFQGNSAPDKSGLPSDRFSAERTGGSVSTLTIQRTQQEDSAVYLCASSSRLAVEETQYFGPGTRLLVL.

The rearrangement joins TRBV19 to TRBJ1-5, with TRBD1 identical over 12 bases. Per the germline V gene, CDR1 is LNHDA and CDR2 is SQIVND (reference sequence). This CDR3 region has 19 residues. After removal of 5 bases from V and 5 bases from J, the junction contained 16 bases not matched to a gene. CDR3 protein: CASSLKWGTGGHRHQPQHF. The CDR3 DNA sequence: TGTGCCAGTAGTCTAAAATGGGGGACAGGGGGCCACCGCCATCAGCCCCAGCATTTT.

V is TRBV11-3 and J is TRBJ2-2; 10 bases fit TRBD1. The CDR3 runs to 17 residues. V trimming: 5 bases; J trimming: 2 bases; junction bases outside the gene matches: 8. Germline V lookup: CDR1 SGHNT, CDR2 YENEEA. CDR3 in amino acids: CASSKFGQGENTGELFF. In nucleotides, the CDR3 is TGTGCCAGCAGCAAGTTTGGACAGGGGGAAAACACCGGGGAGCTGTTTTTT.

V usage is TRBV6-7 and J usage is TRBJ2-7; TRBD1 aligns across 9 bases. TRBV6-7 is an open reading frame whose function is uncertain. The CDR3 spans 15 residues. Unmatched junction bases numbered 9, after V lost 7 bases and J lost 2 bases. The chain's CDR3 is CASTVGTGWAYEQYF. The CDR3 nucleotides are TGTGCCAGCACCGTTGGGACAGGGTGGGCCTACGAGCAGTACTTC.

The V gene is TRBV9, the J gene TRBJ2-2; D possibly corresponds to TRBD2 (5 bases). CDR3 size: 15 residues. With 0 bases removed from V and 1 base from J, the gap between germline ends came to 7 bases. Germline CDR1 is SGDLS and CDR2 is YYNGEE. The CDR3 DNA sequence: TGTGCCAGCAGCGTAGCACTAGTGAACACCGGGGAGCTGTTTTTT. This sequence encodes CASSVALVNTGELFF.